A single sample gave rise to the 3 T cell receptor beta chains below, sequenced in a study of T cells in Graves' hyperthyroidism and ophthalmopathy. Template material for amplifying TCR beta CDR3 regions consisted of RNA transcripts. Researchers ran a first-round RT-PCR on the TCR CDR3 using the HTBI primer set. One entry per CDR3 protein results from TCRdb running MiXCR on the multiplex PCR reads. The sample contains approximately 430,000 distinct CDR3 sequences, approximately 15% of which appear only once. The specimen sequenced was blood. The source of these receptors is a young woman with Graves' hyperthyroidism.

This clonotype was observed many times. The genes are TRBV3-1 and TRBJ1-2; 7 bases are shared with TRBD1. The junction had 2 bases not matched to a gene; V was cut back by 4 bases and J by 6 bases. The germline CDR1 and CDR2 sequences are LGHDT and YNNKEL (reference sequence). This CDR3 has 12 amino acids. The DNA of the CDR3 is TGTGCCAGCAGCCCGACAGGGAATGGCTACACCTTC. This codes for CASSPTGNGYTF. The full variable domain, rest sourced from reference TRBV3-1 and TRBJ1-2, is DTAVSQTPKYLVTQMGNDKSIKCEQNLGHDTMYWYKQDSKKFLKIMFSYNNKELIINETVPNRFSPKSPDKAHLNLHINSLELGDSAVYFCASSPTGNGYTFGSGTRLTVV.

The chain combines TRBV10-3 with TRBJ2-2, with 9 bases matching TRBD1. Germline values: CDR1 ENHRY, CDR2 SYGVKD. This CDR3 has 15 residues. Trimming took 4 bases from V and 3 from J; bases not matched to a gene: 3. This CDR3 reads CAISGQGGDTGELFF. CDR3 nucleotides: TGTGCCATCAGTGGACAGGGGGGGGACACCGGGGAGCTGTTTTTT.

This clonotype has ten or more counts. The chain recombines TRBV2 with TRBJ2-2; perhaps TRBD1 as D (5 bases). The germline V gene encodes CDR1 SNHLY and CDR2 FYNNEI. V was clipped by 5 bases and J by 1 base, with 8 bases between them. The CDR3 has 14 amino acids. For the CDR3, the DNA is TGTGCCAGCAGTCCCAGGGTGAACACCGGGGAGCTGTTTTTT. Its protein is CASSPRVNTGELFF.